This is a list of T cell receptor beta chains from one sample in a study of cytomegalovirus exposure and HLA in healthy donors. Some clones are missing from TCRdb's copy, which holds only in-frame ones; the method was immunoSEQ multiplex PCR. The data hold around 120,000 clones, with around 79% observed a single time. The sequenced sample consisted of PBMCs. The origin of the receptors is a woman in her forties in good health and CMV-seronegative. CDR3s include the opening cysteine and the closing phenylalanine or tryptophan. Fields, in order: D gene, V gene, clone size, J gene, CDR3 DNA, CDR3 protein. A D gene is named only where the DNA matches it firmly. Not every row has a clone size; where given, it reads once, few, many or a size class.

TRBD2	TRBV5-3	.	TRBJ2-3	TGTGCCAGAAGCTTGCGTAGCGGGAGATCCGATACGCAGTATTTT	CARSLRSGRSDTQYF
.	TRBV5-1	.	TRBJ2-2	TGCGCCAGCAGCACGGGCACCGGGGAGCTGTTTTTT	CASSTGTGELFF
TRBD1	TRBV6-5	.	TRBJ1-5	TGTGCCAGCAGTTACAGGACAGGGGACAGCAATCAGCCCCAGCATTTT	CASSYRTGDSNQPQHF
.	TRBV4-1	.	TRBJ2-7	TGCGCCAGCAGCCTCATAGCGTCCCACGAGCAGTACTTC	CASSLIASHEQYF
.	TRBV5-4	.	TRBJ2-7	TGTGCCAGCAGCTTGCTGCCTACCTACGAGCAGTACTTC	CASSLLPTYEQYF
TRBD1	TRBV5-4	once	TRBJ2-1	TGTGCCAGCACCACCGACAGGGGATATTACAATGAGCAGTTCTTC	CASTTDRGYYNEQFF
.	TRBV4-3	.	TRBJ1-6	TGCGCCAGCAGCCAAGGGGACACCCTTCCCCTCCACTTT	CASSQGDTLPLHF
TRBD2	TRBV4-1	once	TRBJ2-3	TGCGCCAGCAGCCCTCAAGCGGGAGGGCCAAGGGGGACAGATACGCAGTATTTT	CASSPQAGGPRGTDTQYF
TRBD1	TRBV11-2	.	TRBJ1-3	TGTGCCAGCAGCCTACGGACAGGGAGGGACTCTGGAAACACCATATATTTT	CASSLRTGRDSGNTIYF
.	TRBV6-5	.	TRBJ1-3	TGTGCCAGCAGTCCGGACAGCTTCTCTGGAAACACCATATATTTT	CASSPDSFSGNTIYF
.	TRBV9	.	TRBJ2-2	TGTGCCAGCAGCGTAGCAGTGAACACCGGGGAGCTGTTTTTT	CASSVAVNTGELFF
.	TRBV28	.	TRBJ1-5	TGTGCCAGCAGTTCCCCGGAGGGCCTAGGGTCTCAGCCCCAGCATTTT	CASSSPEGLGSQPQHF
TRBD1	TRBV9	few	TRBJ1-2	TGTGCCAGCAGCGTAGGACAGGGGACTAACTATGGCTACACCTTC	CASSVGQGTNYGYTF
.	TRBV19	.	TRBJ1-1	TGTGCCAGTAGTTCAAGGGGAGGGGACACTGAAGCTTTCTTT	CASSSRGGDTEAFF
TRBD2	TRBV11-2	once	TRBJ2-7	TGTGCCAGCAGCTTAGGTGGACTAGCGAAGATTATGTACGAGCAGTACTTC	CASSLGGLAKIMYEQYF
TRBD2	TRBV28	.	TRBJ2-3	TGTGCCAGCAGTCCCACGGGGGGGGCAACTAGCACAGATACGCAGTATTTT	CASSPTGGATSTDTQYF
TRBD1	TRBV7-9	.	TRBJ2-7	TGTGCCAGCAGCTTAGCTCTGGGGGGACAGGGTTGGTACGAGCAGTACTTC	CASSLALGGQGWYEQYF
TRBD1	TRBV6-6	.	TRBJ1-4	TGTGCCAGCACCACGGATCGGACAGGGGGTAATGAAAAACTGTTTTTT	CASTTDRTGGNEKLFF
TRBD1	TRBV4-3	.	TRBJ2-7	TGCGCCAGCAGCCAAGAGTCCCCGGGACAGCCCTCCTACGAGCAGTACTTC	CASSQESPGQPSYEQYF
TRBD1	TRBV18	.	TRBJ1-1	TGTGCCAGCTCACCCCCACAGGGGTACATTGAAGCTTTCTTT	CASSPPQGYIEAFF
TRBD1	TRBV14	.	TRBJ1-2	TGTGCCAGCAGCGATACAGGGGCACCGTTCTATGGCTACACCTTC	CASSDTGAPFYGYTF
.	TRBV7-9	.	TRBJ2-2	TGTGCCAGCAGCTTAGACGGTCCGAACACCGGGGAGCTGTTTTTT	CASSLDGPNTGELFF
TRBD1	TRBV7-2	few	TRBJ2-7	TGTGCCAGCAGCGCCGCCCCAGGGGGCGGAGCCCCCGAGCAGTACTTC	CASSAAPGGGAPEQYF
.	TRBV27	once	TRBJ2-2	TGTGCCAGCAGTTTGCGGCTCCGATCCGGGGAGCTGTTTTTT	CASSLRLRSGELFF
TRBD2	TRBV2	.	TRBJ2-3	TGTGCCAGCCGCCAAGCGGGACGGGGGGGGACGCAGTATTTT	CASRQAGRGGTQYF
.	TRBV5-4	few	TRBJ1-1	TGCGCCAGCAGCCGTTGGGTTCAGGGGAACACTGAAGCTTTCTTT	CASSRWVQGNTEAFF
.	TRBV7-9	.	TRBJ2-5	TGTACCAGCAGCTTACTTTCCCGGGAGCAAGAGACCCAGTACTTC	CTSSLLSREQETQYF
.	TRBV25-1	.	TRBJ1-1	TGTGCCAGCAGTCCGCGAATCGAGACTGAAGCTTTCTTT	CASSPRIETEAFF
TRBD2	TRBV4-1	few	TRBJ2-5	TGCGCCAGCAGCCAAGTTGTACTAGCGGGAGTCCAAGAGACCCAGTACTTC	CASSQVVLAGVQETQYF
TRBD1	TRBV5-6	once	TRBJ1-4	TGTGCCAGCAGCAAGGGACAGGATAATGAAAAACTGTTTTTT	CASSKGQDNEKLFF
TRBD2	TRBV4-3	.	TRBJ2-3	TGCGCCAGCAGCCACGGTAGCGGGGTTACTAGCACAGATACGCAGTATTTT	CASSHGSGVTSTDTQYF
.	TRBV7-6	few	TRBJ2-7	TGTGCCAGCAGCCGTTTTTCGGGGGACTCCTACGAGCAGTACTTC	CASSRFSGDSYEQYF
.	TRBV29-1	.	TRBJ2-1	TGCAGCGTTGTAATAGGGTTAATGGGAGGTGAGCAGTTCTTC	CSVVIGLMGGEQFF
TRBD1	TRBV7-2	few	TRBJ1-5	TGTGCCAGCAGCCCTGGACAGGGGAGGGGCAATCAGCCCCAGCATTTT	CASSPGQGRGNQPQHF
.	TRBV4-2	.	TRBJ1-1	TGTGCCAGCAGACTAGGACAGCTGAACACTGAAGCTTTCTTT	CASRLGQLNTEAFF
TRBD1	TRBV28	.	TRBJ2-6	TGTGCCAGCAGTTCGGGACAGGGCATGGGTGGGGCCAACGTCCTGACTTTC	CASSSGQGMGGANVLTF
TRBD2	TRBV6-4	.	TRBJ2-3	TGTGCCAGCAGTGTTACTAGCGGGACTACAGATACGCAGTATTTT	CASSVTSGTTDTQYF
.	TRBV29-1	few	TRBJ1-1	TGCAGCTCAAAGAGAAGCAGGGACACTGAAGCTTTCTTT	CSSKRSRDTEAFF
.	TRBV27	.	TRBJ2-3	TGTGCCAGCAGTTGGGGGCCTCGAGCGGGGTATAGAGATACGCAGTATTTT	CASSWGPRAGYRDTQYF
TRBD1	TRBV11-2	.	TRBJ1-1	TGTGCCAGCAGCTCTCAGATGGACAGGGTTGGGGCTTTCTTT	CASSSQMDRVGAFF
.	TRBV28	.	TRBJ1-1	TGTGCCAGCAGTCCCGCGCATGCTGTGGGGGGTGCTGAAGCTTTCTTT	CASSPAHAVGGAEAFF
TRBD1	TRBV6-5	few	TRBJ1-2	TGTGCCAGCAGTCGGGCAGGGGGTGGCTACACCTTC	CASSRAGGGYTF